This T cell receptor beta chain originates from a study of T cell clonotyping in hematopoietic cell transplantation. Study-wide points: No sorting was done, leaving CD4 and CD8 contributions mixed.

Assay used: immunoSEQ multiplex PCR; TCRdb lists only in-frame clones, some missing. The repertoire has about 27,000 clones, around 95% of them found once; the top ten carry approximately 1.5%. CDR3 length equals 14 residues. Between the trimmed V and J ends, which lost 5 bases and 4 bases, there was a span of 13 bases. CDR1 is SGDLS, CDR2 YYNGEE, per germline. As for this clone: What it binds is unknown.

This chain connects TRBV9 to TRBJ1-3, with D maybe TRBD1 (5 bases). The source material was peripheral blood mononuclear cells. This clonotype originated in a man between 45 and 60 years old in good health. Some clones in this sample may be carry-over from other donors' samples. CDR3 in DNA: TGTGCCAGCAGTCCTCAGGGACCCGGAAACACCATATATTTT. This codes for CASSPQGPGNTIYF.